The table lists the clone carrying this T cell receptor (beta chain) with a few counts. Its target is not known. The time point is: baseline pretreatment blood. Treatment denoted: 15 Gy SBRT to primary tumor, nephrectomy 4 weeks later. The data stem from a study of radiation and T cells in renal cell carcinoma. For the study at large: Nephrectomy followed 15 Gy stereotactic body radiation by 4 weeks.

The V gene's germline CDR1 is SGHTS and CDR2 YDEGEE. The CDR3 loop spans 17 amino acids. V lost 2 bases to trimming and J lost 5 bases, with 20 bases between them. Produced via immunoSEQ multiplex PCR; TCRdb's table is partial and in-frame only. This sample has 90,000 to 100,000 clones, with 80% to 90% found just once. Study-level results: Without pretreatment biopsies, baseline tumor clonotype presence was undetermined. Top tumor clonotypes rose in blood 2 weeks post-radiation, then contracted.

This receptor was taken from a man aged 50 to 59 with renal cell carcinoma. The starting material was blood, obtained from a patient whose treatment included radiotherapy and nephrectomy. The J gene is TRBJ2-1, the V gene TRBV5-8; D unclear. CDR3 in amino acids: CASSFFKSGVLDNEQFF. CDR3 in DNA: TGTGCCAGCAGCTTTTTCAAGTCCGGCGTATTGGACAATGAGCAGTTCTTC.